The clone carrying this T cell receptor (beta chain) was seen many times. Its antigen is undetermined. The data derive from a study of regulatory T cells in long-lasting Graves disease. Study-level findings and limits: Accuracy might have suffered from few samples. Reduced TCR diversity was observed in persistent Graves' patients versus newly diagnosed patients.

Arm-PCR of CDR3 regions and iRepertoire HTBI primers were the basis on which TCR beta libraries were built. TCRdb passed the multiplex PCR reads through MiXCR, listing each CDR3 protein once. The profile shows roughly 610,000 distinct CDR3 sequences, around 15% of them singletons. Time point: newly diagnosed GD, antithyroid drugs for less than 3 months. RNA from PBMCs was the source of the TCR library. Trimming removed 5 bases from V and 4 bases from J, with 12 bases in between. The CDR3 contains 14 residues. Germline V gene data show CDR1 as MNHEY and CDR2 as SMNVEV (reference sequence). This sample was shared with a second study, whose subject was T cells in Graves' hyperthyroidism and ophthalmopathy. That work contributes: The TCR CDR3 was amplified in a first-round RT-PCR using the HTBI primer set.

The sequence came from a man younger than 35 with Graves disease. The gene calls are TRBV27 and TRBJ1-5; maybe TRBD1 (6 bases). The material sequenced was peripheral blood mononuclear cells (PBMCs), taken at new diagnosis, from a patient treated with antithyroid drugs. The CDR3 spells CASSPRTENQPQHF. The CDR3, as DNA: TGTGCCAGCAGTCCGAGGACAGAGAATCAGCCCCAGCATTTT.